This T cell receptor (beta chain) was captured in a study of CD8 T cells in ankylosing spondylitis. General observations from the study: Clones linked to the disease showed a CD8+ phenotype. They occurred at relatively low frequencies in peripheral blood. Matched ankylosing spondylitis synovial fluid reportedly contained a significantly enriched population of disease-linked clones. For ankylosing spondylitis blood, a TCR beta motif of several highly homologous variants appeared characteristic.

V shed 6 bases and J shed 3 bases, with 9 bases lying between them. CDR3 size: 13 residues. Using quantitative 5'-RACE with molecular barcodes, the authors made TCR beta libraries. TCRdb itself ran the 5' RACE reads through MiXCR, one entry per CDR3 protein. The sample has a few hundred thousand distinct CDR3 sequences, around 24% seen once. For this clonotype: What it binds is not known.

Specimen: blood, either unsorted or a sorted T cell fraction (not recorded which). The sequence derives from a male donor with ankylosing spondylitis. The chain recombines TRBV12-3 or TRBV12-4 with TRBJ2-1; tentative D call: TRBD1 (6 bases). CDR3 coding DNA: TGTGCCAGCAGCGCGGACAGCTACAATGAGCAGTTCTTC. Protein: CASSADSYNEQFF.